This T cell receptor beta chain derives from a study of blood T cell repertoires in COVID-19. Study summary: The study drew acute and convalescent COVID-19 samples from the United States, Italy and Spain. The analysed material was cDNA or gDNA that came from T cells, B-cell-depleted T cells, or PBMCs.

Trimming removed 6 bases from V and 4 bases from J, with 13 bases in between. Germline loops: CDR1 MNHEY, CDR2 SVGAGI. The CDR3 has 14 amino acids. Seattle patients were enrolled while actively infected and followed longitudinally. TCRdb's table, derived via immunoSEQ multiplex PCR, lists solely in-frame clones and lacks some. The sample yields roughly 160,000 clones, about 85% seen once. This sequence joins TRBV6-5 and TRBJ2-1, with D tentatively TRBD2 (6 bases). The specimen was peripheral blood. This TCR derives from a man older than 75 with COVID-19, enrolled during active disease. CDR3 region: CASSPGTSYNEQFF. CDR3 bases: TGTGCCAGCAGCCCCGGGACTTCATACAATGAGCAGTTCTTC.